One sample yielded the 14 T cell receptor beta chains listed below, sequenced in a study of vaccination effects on CD4 cells after COVID-19. The data were produced by immunoSEQ multiplex PCR, yet TCRdb's version contains in-frame clones alone and is incomplete. The data show about 48,000 clones, 50% to 70% seen once. Their target antigens are unknown. Having been cultured for 9 to 11 days, the cells underwent CD4+ T cell isolation. The sample consisted of CD4+ T cells from PBMCs cultured without peptide, taken before COVID-19 vaccination. The source is a human donor who received a COVID-19 vaccine.

The DNA of the CDR3 is TGTGCCAGCAGTTACGGGACCGGAAATGGCTACACCTTC. It specifies CASSYGTGNGYTF. V is TRBV6-6 and J is TRBJ1-2, with D maybe TRBD1 (5 bases). The V gene lost 2 bases and the J gene lost 6 bases, with 10 bases spanning the gap. The CDR3 is 13 residues long. CDR1 is MNHNY, CDR2 SVGAGI, per germline (reference sequence).

This chain joins TRBV19 and TRBJ2-6; TRBD2 matches 8 bases. Germline V gene sequence: CDR1 LNHDA, CDR2 SQIVND (reference sequence). CDR3 length: 16 residues. Unmatched junction bases numbered 5, after V lost 5 bases and J lost 2 bases. The CDR3 DNA follows: TGTGCCAGTAGTCCGGGGGGGACAACTGGGGCCAACGTCCTGACTTTC. Its protein is CASSPGGTTGANVLTF.

This clone has just one count. The gene calls are TRBV18 and TRBJ2-1; unclear D gene. Germline lookup yields CDR1 KGHSH and CDR2 LQKENI. The CDR3 is 11 amino acids. The ends were cut back, 4 bases at V and 12 bases at J, with 10 bases in the middle. This CDR3 reads CASSQKSTQFF. CDR3 sequence (DNA): TGTGCCAGCTCACAAAAATCTACGCAGTTCTTC.

This chain links TRBV11-2 with TRBJ1-2, with D perhaps TRBD1 (6 bases). This CDR3 region has 15 residues. The V end lost 4 bases, the J end lost 3 bases, and 15 bases lay between the germline ends. From germline, CDR1 is SGHAT and CDR2 FQNNGV. The CDR3 reads CASSSRTARDYGYTF. CDR3 DNA: TGTGCCAGCAGCTCCCGGACAGCCCGCGACTATGGCTACACCTTC.

This clone was counted between two and nine times. The sample carries other DNA sequences with the same CDR3. The chain has TRBV12-3 or TRBV12-4 and TRBJ2-1; D possibly corresponds to TRBD1 (5 bases). V was trimmed by 5 bases and J by 7 bases, leaving 6 bases between them. This CDR3 has 11 amino acids. CDR3 in DNA: TGTGCCAGCAGTCCAGGGAATGAGCAGTTCTTC. Protein sequence: CASSPGNEQFF.

The chain links TRBV30 to TRBJ1-2; tentatively, D is TRBD1 (6 bases). The CDR3 runs to 13 residues. V was cut by 0 bases and J by 7 bases, with 12 bases left in between. CDR1 and CDR2 (germline): GTSNPN, SVGIG (reference sequence). CDR3 nucleotide sequence: TGTGCCTGGAGTGTAGGGGGGGGAGGTGGCTACACCTTC. Its translation is CAWSVGGGGGYTF.

V and J are TRBV14 and TRBJ2-7, with D possibly called TRBD1 or TRBD2 (7 bases each). CDR1 is SGHDN and CDR2 is FVKESK in the germline V gene. This CDR3 is built from 18 residues. Deletions cut 4 bases from V and 6 bases from J, with 28 bases between. This CDR3 reads CASSPRDRGGGADLEQYF. In DNA form, the CDR3 reads TGTGCCAGCAGCCCCCGGGACAGAGGGGGGGGAGCTGACCTCGAGCAGTACTTC.

V usage is TRBV5-1 and J usage is TRBJ2-3; 9 bases match TRBD2. The germline CDR1 and CDR2 sequences are SGHRS and YFSETQ. This CDR3 is built from 16 residues. V lost 2 bases and J lost 2; bases outside the gene matches: 6. The CDR3 bases are TGCGCCAGCAGCTTCATTTTAGCGGGGGTCACAGATACGCAGTATTTT. Its translation is CASSFILAGVTDTQYF.

The V gene is TRBV2, the J gene TRBJ2-2, with D maybe TRBD2 (7 bases). The CDR3 extends over 14 amino acids. Germline CDR1 is SNHLY and CDR2 is FYNNEI. V lost 6 bases to trimming and J lost 4 bases, with 12 bases between them. The CDR3 DNA is TGTGCCAGCAGAGGGGGGGACCTCACCGGGGAGCTGTTTTTT. This gives the protein CASRGGDLTGELFF.

The chain's CDR3 is CASSLTWSKETQYF. CDR3 nucleotides: TGTGCCAGTAGTCTAACCTGGTCGAAAGAGACCCAGTACTTC. This chain connects TRBV19 to TRBJ2-5; D ambiguous. The CDR3 contains 14 residues. Germline-derived CDR1 and CDR2 are LNHDA and SQIVND (reference sequence). The V gene lost 5 bases and the J gene lost 3 bases, with 13 bases spanning the gap.

The J gene is TRBJ2-1, the V gene TRBV11-2; 8 bases match TRBD2. J gave up 7 bases and V 2 bases, and 10 bases lay outside the gene matches. This CDR3 comprises 16 residues. Germline assignment: CDR1 SGHAT and CDR2 FQNNGV. Written as DNA, the CDR3 is TGTGCCAGCAGCTTATTTTTTAGCGGGGTCGTAAATGAGCAGTTCTTC. It yields the protein CASSLFFSGVVNEQFF.

The chain is built from TRBV4-2 and TRBJ2-7; TRBD2 matches at 9 bases. V shed 1 base and J 4 bases; nucleotides not matched to a gene: 14. The CDR3 loop spans 18 amino acids. Germline values: CDR1 LGHNA, CDR2 YNFKEQ. As DNA, the CDR3 is TGTGCCAGCAGCCAAGTAGGGACAACTAGCGGGCGCCCATACGAGCAGTACTTC. As protein: CASSQVGTTSGRPYEQYF.

The table lists this clone with a few counts. The CDR3 reads CASSNAGNEQFF. CDR3 bases: TGTGCCAGCAGCAACGCGGGGAATGAGCAGTTCTTC. The chain joins TRBV5-4 to TRBJ2-1; maybe TRBD2 (6 bases). This CDR3 is built from 12 residues. From germline, CDR1 is SGHNT and CDR2 YYREEE (reference sequence). V lost 4 bases, J lost 7 bases, and 9 bases lay in between.

V is TRBV6-6 and J is TRBJ2-7, with 9 nucleotides matching TRBD1. The V gene end was trimmed by 9 bases and the J gene end by 0 bases; junction bases not matched to a gene: 6. Germline V lookup: CDR1 MNHNY, CDR2 SVGAGI (reference sequence). This CDR3 region has 14 residues. CDR3 protein: CASRDRASSYEQYF. CDR3 DNA: TGTGCCAGTCGGGACAGGGCTTCCTCCTACGAGCAGTACTTC.